This T cell receptor beta chain came from a study of vaccination and CD4 T cells after COVID-19. Background on the study: Convalescent donors were composed of six males and four females, of whom two were Hispanic.

The germline gives CDR1 SNHLY, CDR2 FYNNEI. This CDR3 spans 14 amino acids. Trimming stripped 3 bases from V and 2 bases from J, with 11 bases between. Described treatment: approximately nine-day PBMC culture with coronavirus spike peptide pools or control peptides (ViraFEST assay). As concerns this clonotype: The target antigen is unknown.

The Oncomine TCR Beta short-read assay was what sequenced the DNA obtained from cultured CD4+ T cells. Via MiXCR, TCRdb re-called the PCR reads, giving one row per CDR3 protein. The sample contains under 25,000 distinct CDR3 sequences, roughly 49% of which appear only once. The sequence derives from a human donor who had recovered from COVID-19. The chain combines TRBV2 with TRBJ2-7, with D possibly being TRBD1 (6 bases). The sample consisted of CD4+ T cells from blood, cultured in vitro. The CDR3 loop is CASSERQVTYEQYF. The CDR3 DNA reads as TGTGCCAGCAGTGAGAGACAGGTTACCTACGAGCAGTACTTC.